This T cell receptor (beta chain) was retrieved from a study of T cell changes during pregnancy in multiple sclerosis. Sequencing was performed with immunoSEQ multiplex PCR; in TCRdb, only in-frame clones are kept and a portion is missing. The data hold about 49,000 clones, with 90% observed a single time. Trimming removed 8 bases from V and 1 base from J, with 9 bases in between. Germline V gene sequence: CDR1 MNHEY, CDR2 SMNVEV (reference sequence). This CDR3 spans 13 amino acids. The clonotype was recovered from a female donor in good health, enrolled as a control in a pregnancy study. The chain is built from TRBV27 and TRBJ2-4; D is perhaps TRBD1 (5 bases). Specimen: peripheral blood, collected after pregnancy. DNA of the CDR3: TGTGCCAGCTTGGGGCCGGCCAAAAACATTCAGTACTTC. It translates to CASLGPAKNIQYF.